These T cell receptor beta chains were read from a single sample in a study of blood T cells in healthy people across ages. TCRdb called the 5' RACE reads again in MiXCR, with one record for every CDR3 protein. The data show roughly 1,500,000 distinct CDR3 sequences, around 35% seen once. Sequenced input: blood. All receptors derive from a woman in her twenties or thirties in good health. The CDR3 runs from the conserved cysteine through the conserved F or W. Each record gives: J gene, D gene, clone size, V gene, CDR3 protein, CDR3 DNA. The D gene is left open where the match is weak. Size tells how often a clone was seen (once, few, many) or the class of an expanded clone, and some rows leave it out.

TRBJ1-1	NA	NA	TRBV30	CAWSQTGGNIEAFF	TGTGCCTGGAGTCAAACGGGGGGAAACATTGAAGCTTTCTTT
TRBJ2-1	NA	few	TRBV27	CACSLGGSYNEQFF	TGTGCCTGCAGCCTAGGGGGCTCCTACAATGAGCAGTTCTTC
TRBJ2-7	NA	NA	TRBV5-1	CASSLSAIEYEQYF	TGCGCCAGCAGCTTGTCCGCGATTGAGTACGAGCAGTACTTC
TRBJ2-1	NA	many	TRBV29-1	CSSGTRTHNEQFF	TGCAGCTCCGGGACACGCACACACAATGAGCAGTTCTTC
TRBJ2-1	NA	few	TRBV4-2	CASSQADNLDNEQFF	TGTGCCAGCAGCCAAGCAGATAACCTAGACAATGAGCAGTTCTTC
TRBJ2-1	NA	NA	TRBV7-9	CTSRPTDLPAYNEQFF	TGTACCAGCAGACCGACAGACCTTCCTGCTTACAATGAGCAGTTCTTC
TRBJ2-3	TRBD1	few	TRBV10-3	CAISERQGDTDTQYF	TGTGCCATCAGTGAGAGACAGGGGGACACAGATACGCAGTATTTT
TRBJ1-2	NA	few	TRBV29-1	CSAPTPSRAYGYTF	TGCAGCGCCCCTACACCAAGCAGAGCTTATGGCTACACCTTC
TRBJ2-3	TRBD2	NA	TRBV12-3/TRBV12-4	CASSLGLGGSKADTQYF	TGTGCCAGCAGTTTGGGACTTGGCGGGAGTAAGGCAGATACGCAGTATTTT
TRBJ2-7	NA	few	TRBV28	CASSLSDLPLPYEQYF	TGTGCCAGCAGTCTTTCAGACCTACCACTTCCCTACGAGCAGTACTTC
TRBJ2-1	NA	many	TRBV5-6	CASSPRWDNEQFF	TGTGCCAGCAGCCCCCGGTGGGACAATGAGCAGTTCTTC
TRBJ2-5	NA	NA	TRBV6-2/TRBV6-3	CASSRDWVEETQYF	TGTGCCAGCAGCAGAGACTGGGTAGAAGAGACCCAGTACTTC
TRBJ2-5	NA	NA	TRBV20-1	CSATLGLFGGRQTQYF	TGCAGTGCCACCTTGGGGCTGTTCGGGGGGCGGCAGACCCAGTACTTC